This T cell receptor beta chain was identified during a study of cytotoxic CD8 clonotypes in ibrutinib-treated CLL. About the study: Outcomes included 25 or so partial and 2 complete responses; after median roughly 69 months, roughly 15 stayed remitted and 12 progressed.

Findings of the study overall: Clonality increased at ibrutinib response, then returned toward baseline at progression.

The V gene lost 0 bases and the J gene lost 1 base, with 9 bases spanning the gap. This CDR3 has 15 amino acids. Germline CDR1 and CDR2: LGHNA and YSLEER. The protocol was immunoSEQ multiplex PCR, while the TCRdb copy is restricted to in-frame clones and leaves out a portion. Of some 310,000 clones in the sample, roughly 85% were seen once. As for this clone: What it binds is unknown.

The receptor comes from a human donor with chronic lymphocytic leukemia. Source: PBMCs, taken before ibrutinib treatment. V gene TRBV4-3 combines with J gene TRBJ2-5; D not resolved. CDR3 DNA sequence: TGCGCCAGCAGCCAAGATCGAGATTTCCAAGAGACCCAGTACTTC. Amino acids: CASSQDRDFQETQYF.